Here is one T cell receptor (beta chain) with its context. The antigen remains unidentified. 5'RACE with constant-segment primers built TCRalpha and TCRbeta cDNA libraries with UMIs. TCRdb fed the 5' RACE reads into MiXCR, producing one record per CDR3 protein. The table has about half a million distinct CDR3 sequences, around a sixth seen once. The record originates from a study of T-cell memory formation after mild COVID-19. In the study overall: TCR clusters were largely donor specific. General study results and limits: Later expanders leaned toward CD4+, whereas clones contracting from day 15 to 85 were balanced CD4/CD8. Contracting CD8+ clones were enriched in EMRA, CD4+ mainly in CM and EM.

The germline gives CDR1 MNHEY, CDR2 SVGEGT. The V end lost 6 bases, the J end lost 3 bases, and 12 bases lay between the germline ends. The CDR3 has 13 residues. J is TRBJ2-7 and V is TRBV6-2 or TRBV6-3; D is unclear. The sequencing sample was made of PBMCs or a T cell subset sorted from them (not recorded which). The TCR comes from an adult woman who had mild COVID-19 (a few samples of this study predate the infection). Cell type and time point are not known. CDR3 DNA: TGTGCCAGCAGAAAACCCCCTGGCTACGAGCAGTACTTC. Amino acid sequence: CASRKPPGYEQYF.